These T cell receptor beta chains were read from a single sample in a study of T cell changes during pregnancy in multiple sclerosis. The assay was immunoSEQ multiplex PCR, and TCRdb's table has in-frame clones only and misses some. The data show 100,000 or so clones, with around 92% seen just once and roughly 2% held by the top ten. The sample here was peripheral blood, taken after pregnancy. All receptors derive from a female donor with multiple sclerosis, enrolled in a pregnancy study. Both conserved end residues are part of each CDR3. A D gene is named only where the DNA matches it firmly. Clone size, where shown, is once, few, many, or a class for clones that have expanded.

J | size | D | V | DNA | CDR3
TRBJ2-7 | once | TRBD1 | TRBV14 | TGTGCCAGCAGCCCCGAACAGGGGTTCCACTACGAGCAGTACTTC | CASSPEQGFHYEQYF
TRBJ1-6 | - | - | TRBV5-5 | TGTGCCAGCAGCTTGGACAGGGTTAATTCACCCCTCCACTTT | CASSLDRVNSPLHF
TRBJ2-2 | few | TRBD2 | TRBV7-2 | TGTGCCAGCAGCTTTGGAGCGGGGGGGCCTTTCGGGGAGCTGTTTTTT | CASSFGAGGPFGELFF
TRBJ1-1 | - | - | TRBV7-7 | TGTGCCAGCAGCCCTAGCCCGAACACTGAAGCTTTCTTT | CASSPSPNTEAFF
TRBJ2-2 | - | - | TRBV6-5 | TGTGCCAGCAGTTACTGGACACCTAACACCGGGGAGCTGTTTTTT | CASSYWTPNTGELFF
TRBJ1-3 | - | - | TRBV29-1 | TGCAGCGTTAGGAGGGGTGGAACTAACACCATATATTTT | CSVRRGGTNTIYF
TRBJ2-3 | - | - | TRBV2 | TGTGCCAGCAGAGGCGGGGCTAGCACAGATACGCAGTATTTT | CASRGGASTDTQYF
TRBJ2-5 | - | - | TRBV30 | TGTGCCTGGAGAAAGGGGCAGACCCAGTACTTC | CAWRKGQTQYF
TRBJ1-1 | once | TRBD1 | TRBV11-1 | TGTGCCAGCAGCACTAGGACAGGGAAAGGGACTGAAGCTTTCTTT | CASSTRTGKGTEAFF
TRBJ2-7 | - | TRBD2 | TRBV18 | TGTGCCAGCTCAGCGAGTCGGTCATCCCAGCGGGGCTCCTACGAGCAGTACTTC | CASSASRSSQRGSYEQYF
TRBJ1-4 | - | TRBD1 | TRBV19 | TGTGCCAGTAGTGGACAGGGGAAACTGTTTTTT | CASSGQGKLFF
TRBJ1-2 | - | - | TRBV10-3 | TGTGCCATCAGTGATGTGGCAGGGGACTATGGCTACACCTTC | CAISDVAGDYGYTF